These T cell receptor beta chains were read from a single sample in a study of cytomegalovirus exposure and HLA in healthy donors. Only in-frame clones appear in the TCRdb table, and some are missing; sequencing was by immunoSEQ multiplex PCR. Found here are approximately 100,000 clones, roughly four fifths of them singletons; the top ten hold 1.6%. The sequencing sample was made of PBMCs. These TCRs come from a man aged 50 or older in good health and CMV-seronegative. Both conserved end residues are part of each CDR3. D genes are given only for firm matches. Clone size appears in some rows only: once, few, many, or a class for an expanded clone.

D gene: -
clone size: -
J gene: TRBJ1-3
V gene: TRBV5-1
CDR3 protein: CASSLGLFREAGNTIYF
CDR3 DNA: TGCGCCAGCAGCTTGGGGTTGTTCAGGGAGGCTGGAAACACCATATATTTT

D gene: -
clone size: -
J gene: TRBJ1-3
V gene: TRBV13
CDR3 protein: CASSLAELGNTIYF
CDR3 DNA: TGTGCCAGCAGCTTAGCAGAATTAGGAAACACCATATATTTT

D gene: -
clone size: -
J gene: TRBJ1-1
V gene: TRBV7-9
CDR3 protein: CASSSGQHTEAFF
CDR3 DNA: TGTGCCAGCAGCTCCGGACAGCACACTGAAGCTTTCTTT

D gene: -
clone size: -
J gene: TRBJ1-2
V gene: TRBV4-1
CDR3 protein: CASSPFAGNYGYTF
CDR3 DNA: TGCGCCAGCAGCCCATTTGCGGGCAACTATGGCTACACCTTC

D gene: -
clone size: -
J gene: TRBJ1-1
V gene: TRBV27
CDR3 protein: CASSSPGQKMNTEAFF
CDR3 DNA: TGTGCCAGCAGTTCACCGGGACAAAAAATGAACACTGAAGCTTTCTTT

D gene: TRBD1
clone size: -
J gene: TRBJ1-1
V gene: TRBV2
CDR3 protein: CASSLGQGYTEAFF
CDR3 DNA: TGTGCCAGCAGCCTAGGACAGGGCTACACTGAAGCTTTCTTT

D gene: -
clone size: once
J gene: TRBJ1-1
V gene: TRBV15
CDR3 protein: CATSRAHLASGAEAFF
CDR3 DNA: TGTGCCACCAGCAGAGCCCATTTGGCCTCGGGGGCTGAAGCTTTCTTT

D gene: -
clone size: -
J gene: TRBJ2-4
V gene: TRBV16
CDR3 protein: CASRDSYLAKNIQYF
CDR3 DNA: TGTGCCAGCAGAGACTCGTACCTGGCCAAAAACATTCAGTACTTC

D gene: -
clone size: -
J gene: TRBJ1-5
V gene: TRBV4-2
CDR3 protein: CASSQVPGSQPQHF
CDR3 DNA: TGTGCCAGCAGCCAAGTCCCAGGAAGTCAGCCCCAGCATTTT

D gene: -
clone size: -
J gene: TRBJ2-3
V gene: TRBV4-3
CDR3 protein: CASSQGPGGLTDTQYF
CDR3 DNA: TGCGCCAGCAGCCAAGGTCCGGGGGGCTTGACAGATACGCAGTATTTT

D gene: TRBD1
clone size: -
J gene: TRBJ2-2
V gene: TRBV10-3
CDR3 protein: CAISKPGQGNTGELFF
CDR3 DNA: TGTGCCATCAGCAAGCCGGGACAGGGGAACACCGGGGAGCTGTTTTTT

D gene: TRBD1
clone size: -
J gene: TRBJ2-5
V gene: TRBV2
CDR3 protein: CASSEMDRGGETQYF
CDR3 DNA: TGTGCCAGCAGTGAAATGGACAGGGGAGGGGAGACCCAGTACTTC

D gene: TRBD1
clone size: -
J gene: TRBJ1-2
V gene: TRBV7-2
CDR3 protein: CASSFDRVGGEGYTF
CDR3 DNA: TGTGCCAGCAGCTTCGACAGGGTGGGCGGAGAGGGCTACACCTTC

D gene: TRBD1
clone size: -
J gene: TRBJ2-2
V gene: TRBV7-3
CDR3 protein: CASSPDRGEGELFF
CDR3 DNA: TGTGCCAGCAGCCCCGACAGGGGCGAGGGGGAGCTGTTTTTT

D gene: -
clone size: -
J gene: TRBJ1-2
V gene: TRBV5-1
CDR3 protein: CASSLAGVTNYGYTF
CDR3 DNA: TGCGCCAGCAGCTTGGCGGGGGTCACTAACTATGGCTACACCTTC

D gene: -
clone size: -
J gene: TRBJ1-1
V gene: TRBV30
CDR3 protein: CAWITPTGQLSEAFF
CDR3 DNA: TGTGCCTGGATTACTCCGACAGGACAACTCTCTGAAGCTTTCTTT

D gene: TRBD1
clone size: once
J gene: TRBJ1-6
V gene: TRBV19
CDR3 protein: CASTPGQGSSPLHF
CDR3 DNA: TGTGCCAGTACCCCCGGACAGGGCTCTTCACCCCTCCACTTT

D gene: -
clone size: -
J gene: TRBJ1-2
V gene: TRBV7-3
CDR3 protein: CASSPDSNYGYTF
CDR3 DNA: TGTGCCAGCAGCCCGGACAGTAACTATGGCTACACCTTC

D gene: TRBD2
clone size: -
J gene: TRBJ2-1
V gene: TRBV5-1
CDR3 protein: CASSKTSGGHNEQFF
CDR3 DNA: TGCGCCAGCAGCAAGACTAGCGGGGGACACAATGAGCAGTTCTTC

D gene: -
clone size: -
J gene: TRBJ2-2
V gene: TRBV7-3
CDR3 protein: CASSLTQAGELFF
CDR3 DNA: TGTGCCAGCAGCTTAACACAGGCCGGGGAGCTGTTTTTT

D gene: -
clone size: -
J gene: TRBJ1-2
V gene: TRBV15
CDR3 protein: CATSREGATYGYTF
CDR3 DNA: TGTGCCACCAGCAGAGAGGGGGCCACCTATGGCTACACCTTC

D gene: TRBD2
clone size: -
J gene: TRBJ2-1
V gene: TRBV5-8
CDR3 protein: CASSFARLSGVYNEQFF
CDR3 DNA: TGTGCCAGCAGCTTCGCCCGACTAAGCGGGGTTTACAATGAGCAGTTCTTC

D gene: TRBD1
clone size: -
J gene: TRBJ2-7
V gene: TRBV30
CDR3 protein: CAWRRDRPYEQYF
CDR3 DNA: TGTGCCTGGCGCAGGGACAGACCCTACGAGCAGTACTTC

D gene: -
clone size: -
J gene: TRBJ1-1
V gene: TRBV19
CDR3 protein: CASSAEAGSDAEAFF
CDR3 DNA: TGTGCCAGTAGTGCAGAGGCGGGATCGGACGCTGAAGCTTTCTTT

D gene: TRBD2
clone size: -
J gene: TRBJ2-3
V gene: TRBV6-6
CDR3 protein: CASSPRTSGGMDTQYF
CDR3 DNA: TGTGCCAGCAGTCCCAGGACTAGCGGGGGGATGGATACGCAGTATTTT

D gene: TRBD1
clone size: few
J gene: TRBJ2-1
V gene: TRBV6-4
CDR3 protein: CASRNRQRQGAYNEQFF
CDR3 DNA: TGTGCCAGCAGGAACCGCCAAAGACAGGGGGCTTACAATGAGCAGTTCTTC

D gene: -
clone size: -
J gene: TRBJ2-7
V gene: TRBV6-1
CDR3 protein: CASSEVGFGSGF
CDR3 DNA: -

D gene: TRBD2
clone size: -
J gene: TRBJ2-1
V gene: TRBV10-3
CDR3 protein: CAISESAGGLNEQFF
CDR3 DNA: TGTGCCATCAGTGAGTCGGCGGGGGGGCTAAATGAGCAGTTCTTC

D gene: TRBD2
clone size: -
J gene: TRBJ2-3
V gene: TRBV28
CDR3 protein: CASSPGGASTDTQYF
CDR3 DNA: TGTGCCAGCAGCCCCGGGGGGGCGAGCACAGATACGCAGTATTTT

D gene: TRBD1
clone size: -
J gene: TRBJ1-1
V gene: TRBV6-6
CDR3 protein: CASSRQGRGNTEAFF
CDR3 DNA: TGTGCCAGCAGCCGACAGGGTAGGGGGAACACTGAAGCTTTCTTT

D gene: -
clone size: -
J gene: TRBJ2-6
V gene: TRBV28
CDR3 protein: CATSEAGHLGSGANVLTF
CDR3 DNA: TGTGCCACCTCCGAGGCAGGACATCTAGGGTCTGGGGCCAACGTCCTGACTTTC

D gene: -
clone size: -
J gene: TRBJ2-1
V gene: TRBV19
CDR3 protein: CASTRNREGGNEQFF
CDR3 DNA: TGTGCCAGTACTCGGAACAGGGAGGGCGGCAATGAGCAGTTCTTC

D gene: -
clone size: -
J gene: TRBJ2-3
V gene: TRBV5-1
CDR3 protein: CASSLGELVASTDTQYF
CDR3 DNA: TGCGCCAGCAGCTTGGGGGAACTAGTCGCTAGCACAGATACGCAGTATTTT

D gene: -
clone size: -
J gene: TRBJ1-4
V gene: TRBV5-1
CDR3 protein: CASSLVPGDEKLFF
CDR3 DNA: TGCGCCAGCAGCTTGGTGCCGGGGGATGAAAAACTGTTTTTT

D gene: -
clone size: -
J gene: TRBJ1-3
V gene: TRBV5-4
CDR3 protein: CASSLGLTSGNTIYF
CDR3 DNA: TGTGCCAGCAGCTTGGGACTGACCTCTGGAAACACCATATATTTT

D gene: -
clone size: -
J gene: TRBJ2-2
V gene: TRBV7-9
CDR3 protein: CASSREVRELFF
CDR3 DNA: TGTGCCAGCAGCCGCGAGGTACGGGAGCTGTTTTTT

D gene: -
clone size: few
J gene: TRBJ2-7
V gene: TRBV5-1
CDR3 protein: CASSPAAGNFEQYF
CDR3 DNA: TGCGCCAGCAGCCCGGCGGCGGGAAATTTCGAGCAGTACTTC

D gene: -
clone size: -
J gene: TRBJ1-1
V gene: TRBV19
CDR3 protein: CASSIAESAFF
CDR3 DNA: TGTGCCAGTAGTATTGCGGAGTCGGCTTTCTTT

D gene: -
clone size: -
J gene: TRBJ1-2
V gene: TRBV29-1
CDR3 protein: CSVGRRGHGYTF
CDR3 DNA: TGCAGCGTTGGCCGGCGGGGCCATGGCTACACCTTC

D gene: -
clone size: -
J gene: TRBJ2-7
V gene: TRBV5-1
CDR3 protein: CASSLISGSSEQYF
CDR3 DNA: TGCGCCAGCAGCCTAATATCTGGGAGCAGCGAGCAGTACTTC

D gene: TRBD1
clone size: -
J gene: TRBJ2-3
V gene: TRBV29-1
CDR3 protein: CSVDDGTDRTGDTQYF
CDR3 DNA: TGCAGCGTTGACGACGGGACAGACCGGACCGGAGATACGCAGTATTTT